Included here is one T cell receptor beta chain sequence, with context. Its matching antigen is unknown. This record comes from a study of vaccination and CD4 T cells after COVID-19. V lost 0 bases and J lost 8; bases outside the gene matches: 6. This CDR3 is 13 amino acids long. CDR1 DFQATT and CDR2 SNEGSKA come from the germline V gene (reference sequence). Sequencing of DNA taken from cultured CD4+ T cells relied on the Oncomine TCR Beta short-read assay. Investigators obtained genomic DNA by extraction from cultured CD4+ T cells. TCRdb fed the PCR reads into MiXCR, producing one record per CDR3 protein. This table has some 16,000 distinct CDR3 sequences, approximately 81% appearing once. The treatment: approximately nine-day PBMC culture with coronavirus spike peptide pools or control peptides (ViraFEST assay).

The chain employs TRBV20-1 and TRBJ1-2, with 7 positions matching TRBD1. The starting material was CD4+ T cells from blood, cultured in vitro, obtained after SARS-CoV-2 vaccination. The receptor was isolated from a human donor who received a COVID-19 vaccine. The chain's CDR3 is CSAREGRGRGYTF. CDR3 in DNA: TGCAGTGCTAGAGAGGGCAGGGGGAGGGGCTACACCTTC.